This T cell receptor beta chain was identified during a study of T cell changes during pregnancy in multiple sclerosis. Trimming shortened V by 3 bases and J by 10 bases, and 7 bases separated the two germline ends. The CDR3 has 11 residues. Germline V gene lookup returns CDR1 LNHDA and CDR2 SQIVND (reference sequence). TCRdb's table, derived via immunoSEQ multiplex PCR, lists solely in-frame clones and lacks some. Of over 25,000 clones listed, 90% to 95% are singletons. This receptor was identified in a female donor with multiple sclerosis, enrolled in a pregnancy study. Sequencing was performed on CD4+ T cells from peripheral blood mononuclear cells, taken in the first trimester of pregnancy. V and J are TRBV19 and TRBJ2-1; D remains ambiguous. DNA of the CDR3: TGTGCCAGTAGTATCCAGAGGGAGCAGTTCTTC. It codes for CASSIQREQFF.